These T cell receptor beta chains were read from a single sample in a study of CD8+ T cells in alopecia areata. Measured with immunoSEQ multiplex PCR; TCRdb has only the in-frame clones, and not every one. The data show about 120,000 clones, 53% seen once. The material sequenced was CD4+ T cells sorted from blood, taken at week 4, from a patient treated with tofacitinib. The receptors originated from a human donor with alopecia areata. Each CDR3 is given with its conserved first and last residue. The D gene is left open where the match is weak. Only some rows state a clone size, as once, few, many or a class for expanded clones.

cdr3_aa cdr3_nt v_call cdr3_length j_call clone_size d_call
CASSLSGTDYNQPQHF TGTGCCAGCAGTTTATCGGGGACAGACTACAATCAGCCCCAGCATTTT TRBV27 16 TRBJ1-5 - TRBD1
CASSPSSGPFYNEQFF TGTGCCAGCAGCCCCTCTAGCGGGCCCTTCTACAATGAGCAGTTCTTC TRBV28 16 TRBJ2-1 - TRBD2
CASSTPLAGGNEQFF TGTGCCAGCTCCACCCCGCTAGCGGGAGGTAATGAGCAGTTCTTC TRBV18 15 TRBJ2-1 few TRBD2
CASSSTSSEQYF TGTGCCAGCAGCTCCACTAGCTCCGAGCAGTACTTC TRBV6-5 12 TRBJ2-7 few -
CASSPGALSYEQYF TGTGCCAGCAGCCCCGGGGCCCTCAGCTACGAGCAGTACTTC TRBV7-9 14 TRBJ2-7 - -
CSVENIKRGYTF TGCAGCGTTGAAAATATCAAAAGGGGCTACACCTTC TRBV29-1 12 TRBJ1-2 - -
CASSEGAVTEAFF TGTGCCAGCAGTGAGGGGGCGGTCACTGAAGCTTTCTTT TRBV2 13 TRBJ1-1 once -
CSVEGGAGRTEAFF TGCAGCGTTGAAGGCGGGGCAGGGAGAACTGAAGCTTTCTTT TRBV29-1 14 TRBJ1-1 few -
CASSPFGQGRGGANVLTF TGTGCCAGCTCACCCTTCGGACAGGGCCGAGGAGGGGCCAACGTCCTGACTTTC TRBV18 18 TRBJ2-6 - TRBD1
CSVVGFGNTIYF TGCAGCGTTGTAGGGTTCGGAAACACCATATATTTT TRBV29-1 12 TRBJ1-3 - -
CASSPQRGSGDRGSFSPDTQYF TGTGCCAGCAGTCCCCAAAGGGGGAGTGGGGACAGGGGAAGCTTTAGTCCAGATACGCAGTATTTT TRBV27 22 TRBJ2-3 - TRBD1
CASSPRDMNEKLFF TGTGCCAGCAGCCCCCGGGATATGAATGAAAAACTGTTTTTT TRBV7-9 14 TRBJ1-4 - -
CASSWDRSNQPQHF TGTGCCAGCTCATGGGACAGAAGCAATCAGCCCCAGCATTTT TRBV18 14 TRBJ1-5 - TRBD1
CAWSPGTGFVYGYTF TGTGCCTGGAGCCCAGGGACAGGGTTTGTTTATGGCTACACCTTC TRBV30 15 TRBJ1-2 - TRBD1
CASSRQGEGEKLFF TGTGCCAGCAGCAGACAGGGGGAGGGTGAAAAACTGTTTTTT TRBV5-6 14 TRBJ1-4 - TRBD1
CASSFLQEKEAFF TGTGCCAGCAGCTTCCTACAGGAAAAAGAAGCTTTCTTT TRBV7-9 13 TRBJ1-1 - -
CASSSPPEWSNQPQHF TGTGCCAGCAGTTCCCCCCCCGAGTGGAGCAATCAGCCCCAGCATTTT TRBV28 16 TRBJ1-5 - -
CASQTGWNTEAFF TGTGCCAGCCAGACAGGGTGGAACACTGAAGCTTTCTTT TRBV30 13 TRBJ1-1 - TRBD1
CASSGRLAGANEQFF TGTGCCAGCAGTGGAAGACTAGCGGGAGCAAATGAGCAGTTCTTC TRBV25-1 15 TRBJ2-1 - TRBD2
CASSPRQREQETQYF TGTGCCAGCTCACCCCGGCAGAGGGAGCAAGAGACCCAGTACTTC TRBV18 15 TRBJ2-5 - -
CASSQGEIPTTDNEQFF TGCGCCAGCAGCCAAGGGGAAATACCAACAACCGACAATGAGCAGTTCTTC TRBV4-1 17 TRBJ2-1 few -
CASTGAGELFF TGTGCCAGCACTGGAGCCGGGGAGCTGTTTTTT TRBV25-1 11 TRBJ2-2 few -
CASSSGQSVDTQYF TGTGCCAGCAGCTCTGGACAGTCGGTGGATACGCAGTATTTT TRBV7-2 14 TRBJ2-3 - -
CAWSTQGRYNEQFF TGTGCCTGGAGCACACAGGGGCGCTACAATGAGCAGTTCTTC TRBV30 14 TRBJ2-1 - TRBD1
CASKWGDGQDYGYTF TGTGCCAGCAAATGGGGGGATGGGCAGGACTATGGCTACACCTTC TRBV2 15 TRBJ1-2 - -
CASSQPLAGGKNIQYF TGCGCCAGCAGCCAACCACTAGCGGGAGGTAAAAACATTCAGTACTTC TRBV4-1 16 TRBJ2-4 - TRBD2
CASKEGPSPLHF TGTGCCAGCAAGGAGGGGCCCTCACCCCTCCACTTT TRBV6-1 12 TRBJ1-6 few -
CASSLNGSPLHF TGTGCCAGCAGTTTAAATGGTTCACCCCTCCACTTT TRBV27 12 TRBJ1-6 few -
CSARDETQYF TGCAGTGCTAGAGATGAGACCCAGTACTTC TRBV20-1 10 TRBJ2-5 - -
CASSAIGGAGTDTQYF TGTGCCAGCAGCGCCATCGGGGGGGCTGGCACAGATACGCAGTATTTT TRBV9 16 TRBJ2-3 - TRBD2
CSVEPGGYNEQFF TGCAGCGTTGAACCAGGGGGCTACAATGAGCAGTTCTTC TRBV29-1 13 TRBJ2-1 - TRBD1
CASSQRVSYEQYF TGTGCCAGCAGCCAAAGGGTCTCCTACGAGCAGTACTTC TRBV4-2 13 TRBJ2-7 - -
CASSVGLAGRETQYF TGTGCCAGCAGTGTGGGACTAGCGGGACGCGAGACCCAGTACTTC TRBV6-1 15 TRBJ2-5 few TRBD2
CASSPIPGGGEQYF TGTGCCAGCTCACCTATTCCAGGGGGTGGAGAGCAGTACTTC TRBV18 14 TRBJ2-7 - TRBD1
CASSSSVVGTDTQYF TGTGCCAGCAGCTCCTCGGTTGTAGGCACAGATACGCAGTATTTT TRBV7-8 15 TRBJ2-3 - -
CASSPLTGSSGANVLTF TGTGCCAGCAGCCCCTTGACAGGGAGCTCTGGGGCCAACGTCCTGACTTTC TRBV5-4 17 TRBJ2-6 - TRBD1
CASRESGTDYGYTF TGTGCCAGCAGGGAATCCGGGACGGACTATGGCTACACCTTC TRBV27 14 TRBJ1-2 - -
CASSLVGGETQYF TGTGCCAGCAGCTTAGTTGGGGGAGAGACCCAGTACTTC TRBV11-2 13 TRBJ2-5 few -
CASLLGVSTDTQYF TGTGCCAGCTTACTCGGGGTGAGCACAGATACGCAGTATTTT TRBV7-9 14 TRBJ2-3 few -
CASSNRAQNTGELFF TGCGCCAGCTCCAATAGGGCCCAGAACACCGGGGAGCTGTTTTTT TRBV4-1 15 TRBJ2-2 once -
CASSGQGDGTEAFF TGTGCCAGCTCGGGGCAGGGGGACGGCACTGAAGCTTTCTTT TRBV18 14 TRBJ1-1 few TRBD1
CASSIGGAIYEQYF TGTGCCAGCAGTATCGGCGGGGCCATCTACGAGCAGTACTTC TRBV7-4 14 TRBJ2-7 - -
CASSQLDTDTQYF TGCGCCAGCAGCCAACTAGACACAGATACGCAGTATTTT TRBV4-1 13 TRBJ2-3 - -
CASSPLAGGNTGELFF TGCGCCAGCAGCCCCCTAGCGGGGGGGAACACCGGGGAGCTGTTTTTT TRBV4-1 16 TRBJ2-2 - TRBD2
CSVEQRDTQYF TGCAGCGTTGAACAGCGGGACACGCAGTATTTT TRBV29-1 11 TRBJ2-3 - TRBD2
CASRPHGLGTDTQYF TGCGCCAGCAGACCCCATGGGCTGGGCACAGATACGCAGTATTTT TRBV4-1 15 TRBJ2-3 - -
CASRFIAGMNTEAFF TGCGCCAGCAGGTTTATAGCAGGGATGAACACTGAAGCTTTCTTT TRBV5-1 15 TRBJ1-1 - -
CASSYEAGGGMRGYTF TGTGCCAGCAGTTACGAGGCCGGAGGAGGGATGAGGGGCTACACCTTC TRBV6-5 16 TRBJ1-2 - -
CASSYSGGGEKLFF TGTGCCAGCAGTTACTCAGGGGGCGGCGAAAAACTGTTTTTT TRBV6-5 14 TRBJ1-4 - TRBD1
CASSHGRPGQEYNEQFF TGCGCCAGCAGCCATGGTAGACCGGGACAGGAGTACAATGAGCAGTTCTTC TRBV4-1 17 TRBJ2-1 - TRBD1
CSVGRTGEAFF TGCAGCGTTGGAAGGACAGGGGAAGCTTTCTTT TRBV29-1 11 TRBJ1-1 - TRBD1